This TCR beta chain came from a study of blood T cell repertoires in COVID-19. The wider study: COVID-19 samples collected from the United States, Italy and Spain covered acute and convalescent phases. T cells, B-cell-depleted T cells, or PBMCs provided the cDNA or gDNA that served as material.

The assay was immunoSEQ multiplex PCR, and TCRdb's table has in-frame clones only and misses some. The sample holds about 230,000 clones, about 85% seen once. CDR3 length equals 13 residues. Per the germline V gene, CDR1 is SNHLY and CDR2 is FYNNEI. Losses at the gene ends were 8 bases for V and 5 bases for J; bases not matched to a gene: 8. The chain combines TRBV2 with TRBJ1-1, with 7 bases lining up with TRBD1. What was sequenced was peripheral blood. This sequence was found in a man aged 35 to 55 with acute or convalescent COVID-19. The DNA for the CDR3 is TGTGCCAGCGGACGACAGGGATGGACTGAAGCTTTCTTT. Its protein product is CASGRQGWTEAFF.